The clone carrying this T cell receptor (beta chain) was picked up a small number of times. This record comes from a study of T-cell memory formation after mild COVID-19. From the 5' RACE reads, TCRdb called clonotypes with MiXCR, one entry per CDR3 protein. Of hundreds of thousands of distinct CDR3 sequences listed, roughly 15% were seen once; the top ten hold roughly 21%. V gave up 8 bases and J gave up 3 bases; unmatched junction bases: 7. This CDR3 is built from 14 residues. Germline V gene sequence: CDR1 ENHRY, CDR2 SYGVKD. The sequenced sample was PBMCs or a T cell subset sorted from them (not recorded which). The chain has TRBV10-3 and TRBJ2-7; 10 bases map to TRBD1. The clonotype was recovered from a man younger than 30 who had mild COVID-19 (a few samples of this study predate the infection). Cell type and time point are not known. CDR3 sequence (DNA): TGTGCCATCGGCGGGACAGGGGAAAGCTACGAGCAGTACTTC. The encoded protein is CAIGGTGESYEQYF.